This T cell receptor beta chain was obtained from a study of blood T cell repertoires in COVID-19. This clone was observed many times. Per germline, CDR1 MNHEY and CDR2 SVGEGT. V was cut by 5 bases and J by 8 bases, with 15 bases left in between. This CDR3 is 13 amino acids long. As processed by the authors: Reference gene primer amplification yielded estimated nucleated cell counts. Repertoires were generated with immunoSEQ multiplex PCR, while TCRdb's copy carries only in-frame clones and drops some. From that table come the V and J calls and clone size; the DNA was used to work out D and trimming. The sample carries 220,000 or so clones, approximately 81% recorded once.

The source is a man aged 30 to 45 with active or convalescent COVID-19. The sequencing input was peripheral blood. The chain employs TRBV6-2 or TRBV6-3 and TRBJ1-2, with a tentative D call TRBD1 (6 bases). The CDR3 DNA follows: TGTGCCAGCAGTGCCCAGGGGACGGGCGGCTACACCTTC. Translated: CASSAQGTGGYTF.